A selection of T cell receptor beta chains follows, all from one sample in a study of T cells in localized non-small cell lung cancer. Clones were read by immunoSEQ multiplex PCR, and TCRdb kept only the in-frame ones, dropping some. The profile shows roughly 33,000 clones, about nine tenths of them singletons. The specimen was peripheral blood, collected before any cancer treatment. The receptor source for this set is a woman aged 35 to 75 with stage I lung adenocarcinoma. Both conserved end residues are part of each CDR3. D genes are given only for firm matches.

-	TRBV27	14	TRBJ2-7	TGTGCCAGCAGTTTAGATCCAGGATTGTACGAGCAGTACTTC	CASSLDPGLYEQYF
-	TRBV27	14	TRBJ2-7	TGTGCCAGCAGTTTACTTCAGGGGATGGAGGAGCAGTACTTC	CASSLLQGMEEQYF
-	TRBV7-9	14	TRBJ2-5	TGTGCCAGCAGCTTGCATGGCGGACGGGAGACCCAGTACTTC	CASSLHGGRETQYF
-	TRBV7-2	12	TRBJ2-5	TGTGCCAGCACCCGGGATAGAGAGACCCAGTACTTC	CASTRDRETQYF
-	TRBV20-1	11	TRBJ2-3	TGCAGTGCTTTGGGGCCAGATACGCAGTATTTT	CSALGPDTQYF
-	TRBV6-5	14	TRBJ1-1	TGTGCCAGCAGTGTCCTACAGGGAAACACTGAAGCTTTCTTT	CASSVLQGNTEAFF
TRBD2	TRBV6-4	15	TRBJ2-1	TGTGCCAGCAGCCAGTCTAGCGGGGGCCACAATGAGCAGTTCTTC	CASSQSSGGHNEQFF
TRBD2	TRBV7-9	15	TRBJ2-1	TGTGCCAGCAGCTTAAATAGCGGGGGTCAAAATGAGCAGTTCTTC	CASSLNSGGQNEQFF
-	TRBV20-1	11	TRBJ2-3	TGCAGTGCCAGAACCGGAGATACGCAGTATTTT	CSARTGDTQYF
-	TRBV16	15	TRBJ2-3	TGTGCCAGCAGCCAATCACGGGCTAGCACAGATACGCAGTATTTT	CASSQSRASTDTQYF
-	TRBV7-2	12	TRBJ1-2	TGTGCCAGCAGCTTATCTGGGAGTGGCTACACCTTC	CASSLSGSGYTF
TRBD2	TRBV19	15	TRBJ2-1	TGTGCCAGTAGTATAGGACTAGCGGGGGGCTACGAGCAGTTCTTC	CASSIGLAGGYEQFF
-	TRBV7-9	15	TRBJ2-4	TGTGCCAGCACCCCCGGGGGGCCGGTCGAAAACATTCAGTACTTC	CASTPGGPVENIQYF
-	TRBV14	14	TRBJ1-1	TGTGCCAGCAGCCAAGATCCCAGGGGCACTGAAGCTTTCTTT	CASSQDPRGTEAFF